This TCR beta chain came from a study of OX40 agonist ivuxolimab in advanced cancers. Study summary: The mean age was approximately 60 years, ranging from roughly 23 to 90, with approximately 83% of participants male.

The germline V gene has CDR1 MNHNY and CDR2 SVGAGI (reference sequence). This CDR3 region has 15 residues. Deletions cut 7 bases from V and 4 bases from J, with 14 bases between. For this clone: Its antigen remains unknown.

TCRdb's copy holds only in-frame clones and misses some; the assay was immunoSEQ multiplex PCR. The repertoire consists of 87,000 or so clones, with just under 90% occurring once and the leading ten covering about 1.5%. Study-level results: At 0.1 to 3.0 mg/kg, CD4+ and CD8+ blood T cells expanded clonally by week 6.

This sequence joins TRBV6-6 and TRBJ1-6, with D maybe TRBD1 (6 bases). Sequences were derived from CD4+ or CD8+ T cells sorted from blood, sampled in a trial of the OX40 agonist ivuxolimab. The receptor comes from an adult with an advanced solid tumor such as melanoma, head and neck, liver or kidney cancer. The CDR3 DNA sequence: TGTGCCAGCACCAAATCGGACAGATATAATTCACCCCTCCACTTT. Translation: CASTKSDRYNSPLHF.